This T cell receptor beta chain is from a study of shared clonotypes between healthy human individuals. Across the whole study: Each donor contributed plates that comprised three CD4 naive, three CD4 memory, two CD8 naive and one CD8 memory.

How the authors handled the data: Because ImmunoSEQ provided only junction sequences with no quality scores, the filtering differed. The method was immunoSEQ multiplex PCR; TCRdb's version includes in-frame clones alone and lacks a portion of them. V, J and clone size derive from that table, while D and trimming were established from the DNA sequence. The sample has millions of clones, 90% to 95% seen once; the top ten hold 0.3% to 0.4%. V lost 3 bases to trimming and J lost 7 bases, with 16 bases between them. CDR1 is SQVTM and CDR2 is ANQGSEA in the germline V gene. The CDR3 has 14 residues. The sequenced material came from naive CD4+ T cells from PBMCs. The subset denotes: CD45RA+ positively selected. This TCR came from a young man in good health. Some clones in this sample may be carry-over from other donors' samples. The chain has TRBV29-1 and TRBJ2-1; D could derive from TRBD1 or TRBD2 (5 bases each). In nucleotides, the CDR3 is TGCAGCGTTGAGGGGGTGGGGCTGATAAATGAGCAGTTCTTC. It yields the protein CSVEGVGLINEQFF.